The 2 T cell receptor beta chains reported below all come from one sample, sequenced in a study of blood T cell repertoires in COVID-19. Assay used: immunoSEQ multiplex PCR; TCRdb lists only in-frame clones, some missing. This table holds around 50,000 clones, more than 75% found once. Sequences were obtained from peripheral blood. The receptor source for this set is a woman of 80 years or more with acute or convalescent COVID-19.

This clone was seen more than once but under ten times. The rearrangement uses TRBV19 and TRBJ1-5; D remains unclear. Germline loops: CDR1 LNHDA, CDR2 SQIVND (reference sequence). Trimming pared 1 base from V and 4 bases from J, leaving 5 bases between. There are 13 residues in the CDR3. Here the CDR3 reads CASSIGRNQPQHF. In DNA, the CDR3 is TGTGCCAGTAGTATAGGGAGAAATCAGCCCCAGCATTTT.

CDR3 in amino acids: CASSLLPRETGEQYF. CDR3 DNA sequence: TGCGCCAGCAGCTTGCTCCCCCGGGAGACAGGGGAGCAGTACTTC. The chain combines TRBV5-1 with TRBJ2-7; possibly TRBD1 for D (7 bases). From germline, CDR1 is SGHRS and CDR2 YFSETQ. The germline V and J ends were trimmed by 1 base and 7 bases, with 18 bases remaining between them. The CDR3 contains 15 residues. Full variable domain (remainder filled in from reference TRBV5-1 and TRBJ2-7): KAGVTQTPRYLIKTRGQQVTLSCSPISGHRSVSWYQQTPGQGLQFLFEYFSETQRNKGNFPGRFSGRQFSNSRSEMNVSTLELGDSALYLCASSLLPRETGEQYFGPGTRLTVT.